This TCR beta chain was retrieved from a study of hypomethylating agent response in myelodysplastic syndrome (dated by TCRdb to the early 2020s). Some background on the complete study: Patients were treated with the hypomethylating agents azacitidine (most of the 11) or decitabine (3 of 11). Of the myelodysplastic syndrome patients in the cohort, 8 or 9 were male and 2 were female. Patients had a mean age of roughly 70 +/- 6.9 years, and a diploid cytogenetic profile was the most common. TET2 mutation was identified most frequently, being present in about 50% of the 11 patients. About 6 patients had a response of complete response or hematologic improvement, and four or five patients did not respond. Response was defined as complete response or hematologic improvement, and patients who met neither criterion were classified as non-responders. The research as a whole found: Only 10 to 12 patients were analyzed, making the cohort small. The healthy control donors were not matched in age to the MDS patients, and this mismatch could have affected the comparison between MDS and healthy donors. A possible recognition of novel MDS antigens by the shared GLIPH2 clusters was not confirmed and needs experimental validation. Novel clonotypes were found to emerge more often in responders, whereas more contracted clonotypes were observed in non-responders after treatment. After hypomethylating agent treatment, no significant change in richness, rarefaction diversity or clonality was seen, either across all patients or within response groups.

As regards this clone: Its specific antigen is unknown. Per-base quality was not reported, and no clone a single base away is much larger than it.

T-cell subsets were not sorted, so the analysis was performed on bulk bone marrow. TCR beta CDR3 regions were immunosequenced from bone marrow of about a dozen myelodysplastic syndrome patients before and after hypomethylating agent therapy. Each patient contributed a baseline bone marrow plus two to three bone marrows at different post-treatment timepoints for longitudinal repertoire tracking. Whole bone marrow served as the source for genomic DNA extraction, with DNA quality checked using TapeStation, NanoDrop OneC and PicoGreen assays. The germline V gene (reference sequence) sets CDR1 to MNHEY and CDR2 to SMNVEV. V gives up 7 bases and J gives up 5 bases, and the segment between their germline ends measures 14 bases. The CDR3 contains 14 residues, cysteine and phenylalanine counted. Only the CDR3 DNA stays, 42 bases, in frame from base 1. Preparation of the library involved the immunoSEQ multiplex PCR assay. Each sample was run at survey resolution as two replicates of about 200 ng apiece, for a total of approximately 400 ng of DNA. The hsTCRB kit detected rearranged TCRB sequences in genomic DNA using multiplex PCR primers targeting V and J genes. To amplify the CDR3 region, the first PCR ran for around 33 cycles with the QIAGEN Multiplex PCR Kit. A second PCR of approximately 8 cycles attached sample barcodes and Illumina adapters to each replicate. A QuantStudio 6 together with the KAPA library quantification kit was used to quantify the pooled libraries. Approximately 16 pM of pooled libraries were sequenced on an Illumina MiSeq with 156-cycle single-end reads and a 15-cycle index read. Processing in the source paper ran as follows. VDJdb annotation flagged about 1.5% of 150,000 to 200,000 unique clonotypes as previously reported viral-epitope-specific. The immunoSEQ Data Assistant and immunoSEQ Analyzer turned the raw reads into TCRB repertoires that were normalized and annotated. Clonotypes were analyzed with the immunarch R package version 0.6.5 and BioAnalyzer. Before richness was estimated, every repertoire was downsampled to the clone count of the smallest repertoire. Fisher's exact tests classified clonotypes as expanded, contracted or novel, with novel meaning zero frequency before treatment. Significantly changed CDR3 beta sequences were clustered with GLIPH2 at simulation_depth=1000 and kmer_min_depth=3, and CDR3s shorter than five residues were left out. The table comes from immuneACCESS by way of TCRdb, which keeps in-frame sequences with V and J called. Part of the clones is missing from these tables; in studies checked, under half for an unresolved V gene and the rest for unknown reasons. The DNA gave D and trimming, while V, J and clone size come from that table. The sample table contains around 5,100 clones; only one count was recorded for 80% to 85% of them. The ten top clones hold 16% of the sample.

The material was bone marrow, obtained before or after starting hypomethylating agent treatment for myelodysplastic syndrome (not recorded which). The TCR sequence derives from a human donor with myelodysplastic syndrome. Rearrangement joined TRBV27 to TRBJ2-2, with the D gene uncertain. The nucleotides are TGTGCCAGCACCTCCTCCCCCGGGACCGGGGAGCTGTTTTTT. Its translation reads: CASTSSPGTGELFF.